The 11 T cell receptor beta chains listed next were all sequenced from one sample in a study of OX40 agonist ivuxolimab in advanced cancers. The method was immunoSEQ multiplex PCR; TCRdb's version includes in-frame clones alone and lacks a portion of them. The sample lists 26,000 or so clones, about 74% seen once, with 14% in the top ten. The sample in question was CD4+ or CD8+ T cells sorted from blood, obtained in a trial of the OX40 agonist ivuxolimab. These receptors all come from an adult with an advanced solid tumor such as melanoma, head and neck, liver or kidney cancer.

The DNA of the CDR3 is TGCGCCAGCAGCGACGGTAGCGGGGGGGTGGATGAGCAGTTCTTC. It encodes CASSDGSGGVDEQFF. The V and J genes are TRBV10-1 and TRBJ2-1, with TRBD2 matching over 11 bases. Germline CDR1 and CDR2: WNHNN and SYGVQD (reference sequence). The junction had 9 bases not matched to a gene; V was cut back by 6 bases and J by 8 bases. The CDR3 sequence is 15 residues long.

This rearrangement joins TRBV10-3 to TRBJ1-1; no clear D. V lost 0 bases to trimming and J lost 0 bases, with 5 bases between them. This CDR3 is 14 amino acids long. Germline values: CDR1 ENHRY, CDR2 SYGVKD. This CDR3 is CAISESPMNTEAFF. CDR3 bases: TGTGCCATCAGTGAGTCTCCCATGAACACTGAAGCTTTCTTT.

This clone was picked up one time. The J gene is TRBJ2-2, the V gene TRBV7-2; the match to TRBD2 covers 9 bases. CDR3 length: 18 amino acids. Germline V gene data show CDR1 as SGHTA and CDR2 as FQGNSA. The V segment lost 2 bases and the J segment 1 base; nucleotides outside the gene matches: 8. This chain's CDR3 is CASSLLASGDLNTGELFF. The CDR3 region has the DNA TGTGCCAGCAGCTTACTCGCTAGCGGGGACCTGAACACCGGGGAGCTGTTTTTT.

The rearrangement joins TRBV5-4 to TRBJ2-7; 8 nucleotides align to TRBD2. Germline values: CDR1 SGHNT, CDR2 YYREEE (reference sequence). J gave up 5 bases and V 3 bases, and 10 bases lay outside the gene matches. This CDR3 is 15 amino acids long. The CDR3 DNA follows: TGTGCCAGCAGCTCCATGAGCGGGGGTGCCGACGAGCAGTACTTC. Protein sequence: CASSSMSGGADEQYF.

The V and J genes are TRBV27 and TRBJ2-2; D is perhaps TRBD1 (6 bases). Germline-derived CDR1 and CDR2 are MNHEY and SMNVEV (reference sequence). The CDR3 sequence is 14 residues long. V was pared by 4 bases and J by 6 bases, with 12 bases between. CDR3 bases: TGTGCCAGCAGTTACAGGGCATTATCCGGGGAGCTGTTTTTT. Its translation is CASSYRALSGELFF.

V is TRBV7-8 and J is TRBJ2-1; perhaps TRBD1 as D (6 bases). Trimming pared 6 bases from V and 6 bases from J, leaving 18 bases between. Per germline, CDR1 SGHVS and CDR2 FQNEAQ. The CDR3 contains 15 residues. CDR3: CASRPPLAGVNEQFF. The DNA for the CDR3 is TGTGCCAGCAGACCCCCACTGGCAGGGGTCAATGAGCAGTTCTTC.

The V and J genes are TRBV6-1 and TRBJ2-5; D gene ambiguous. Germline V gene sequence: CDR1 MNHNS, CDR2 SASEGT. V was pared by 7 bases and J by 5 bases, with 17 bases between. The CDR3 consists of 14 residues. The CDR3 spells CASTPLGDGETQYF. CDR3 in DNA: TGTGCCAGCACCCCCTTAGGCGATGGGGAGACCCAGTACTTC.

DNA of the CDR3: TGTGCCAGCAGCTTCGGCTGGGGGGGCCAAGAGACCCAGTACTTC. Amino acids: CASSFGWGGQETQYF. The rearrangement uses TRBV7-2 and TRBJ2-5; 7 bases match TRBD2. The J segment lost 1 base and the V segment lost 3 bases, leaving 5 bases of the junction unmatched. Germline CDR1 SGHTA, CDR2 FQGNSA. The CDR3 is made up of 15 amino acids.

The V call is TRBV29-1, the J call TRBJ2-6; D uncertain. The germline V gene has CDR1 SQVTM and CDR2 ANQGSEA. The germline V and J ends were trimmed by 1 base and 0 bases, with 4 bases remaining between them. The CDR3 contains 14 residues. The CDR3 here is CSVEGSSGANVLTF. The CDR3 DNA is TGCAGCGTTGAAGGGAGCTCTGGGGCCAACGTCCTGACTTTC.

The chain uses TRBV27 and TRBJ1-1; 7 nucleotides agree with TRBD1. With 2 bases clipped from V and 5 bases from J, the junction kept 2 bases outside the gene matches. Germline values: CDR1 MNHEY, CDR2 SMNVEV (reference sequence). This CDR3 has 13 residues. The CDR3 protein is CASSLQGVTEAFF. The CDR3, as DNA: TGTGCCAGCAGTTTACAGGGGGTGACTGAAGCTTTCTTT.

The CDR3 protein is CASSRGAGQETQYF. CDR3 bases: TGTGCCAGCAGCCGAGGAGCGGGGCAAGAGACCCAGTACTTC. The chain recombines TRBV7-2 with TRBJ2-5, with 7 bases that match TRBD2. CDR1 is SGHTA and CDR2 is FQGNSA in the germline V gene. V gave up 5 bases and J gave up 2 bases; unmatched junction bases: 5. The CDR3 sequence is 14 residues long.